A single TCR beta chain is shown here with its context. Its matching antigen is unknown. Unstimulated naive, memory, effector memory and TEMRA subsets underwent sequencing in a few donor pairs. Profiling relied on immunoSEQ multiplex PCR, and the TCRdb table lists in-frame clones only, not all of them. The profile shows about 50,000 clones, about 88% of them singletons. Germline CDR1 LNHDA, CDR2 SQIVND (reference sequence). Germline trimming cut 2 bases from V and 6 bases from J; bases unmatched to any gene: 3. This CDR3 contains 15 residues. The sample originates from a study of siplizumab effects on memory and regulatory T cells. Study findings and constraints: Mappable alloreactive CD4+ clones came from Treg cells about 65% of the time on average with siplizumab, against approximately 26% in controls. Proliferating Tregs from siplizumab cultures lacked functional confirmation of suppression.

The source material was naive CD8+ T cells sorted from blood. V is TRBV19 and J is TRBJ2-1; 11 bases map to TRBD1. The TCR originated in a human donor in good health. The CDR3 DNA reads TGTGCCAGTAGTATATGGGACAGGGGGAGCAATGAGCAGTTCTTC. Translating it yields CASSIWDRGSNEQFF.